The rows below give T cell receptor beta chains drawn from one sample of a study of blood T cell repertoires in COVID-19. Here immunoSEQ multiplex PCR was the method, and the copy in TCRdb shows in-frame clones only, minus some. The sample carries 250,000 to 350,000 clones, 75% to 90% recorded once. The sequenced sample was peripheral blood. These receptors were collected from a man aged 18-30 years with active or convalescent COVID-19. Each CDR3 is given without its conserved first and last residue.

j_call cdr3_length v_call cdr3_aa
TRBJ2-1 15 TRBV2 ASRAGTPTSSYNEQF
TRBJ2-3 13 TRBV5-1 ASSPGLPRGDTQY
TRBJ2-7 15 TRBV5-1 ASSPEPPGTGGYEQY
TRBJ2-7 13 TRBV4-1 ASSQGPGRSYEQY
TRBJ2-5 13 TRBV7-6 ASSSGTSGGETQY
TRBJ1-2 15 TRBV5-4 ASSLLLSRGLGYGYT
TRBJ1-3 13 TRBV28 ASSQLIGRGVTIY
TRBJ1-1 10 TRBV10-3 AIRGTGTEAF
TRBJ2-1 12 TRBV24-1 ATSESYSYNEQF
TRBJ1-2 12 TRBV18 ASSLSTGIDGYT
TRBJ2-7 14 TRBV5-1 ASKKLPGTGAYEQY
TRBJ1-2 14 TRBV15 ATSRDAPGGLGGYT
TRBJ2-5 13 TRBV18 ASSPGTGRQETQY
TRBJ2-4 13 TRBV28 ASSSPGLGTNIQY
TRBJ1-1 12 TRBV2 ASSRTAMNTEAF
TRBJ1-1 18 TRBV5-1 ASSYPNHPKQGSIDTEAF
TRBJ2-1 11 TRBV14 ARTSGAYNEQF
TRBJ1-5 12 TRBV2 ASSRDTSNQPQH
TRBJ2-3 10 TRBV7-2 ASRRAGDTQY
TRBJ2-1 14 TRBV6-6 ASSYGLATYGDEQF
TRBJ2-7 11 TRBV6-5 ASRDRDTYEQY
TRBJ1-2 15 TRBV28 ASNPQGQLYTNYGYT
TRBJ2-4 12 TRBV27 ASSYDRGGNIQY
TRBJ2-2 9 TRBV7-6 ASSSLWELF
TRBJ1-5 15 TRBV5-6 ASSFNGALGGDQPQH
TRBJ1-5 13 TRBV27 ASSLSWGGNQPQH
TRBJ2-7 12 TRBV7-2 ASSLEAGTGEQY